Listed here is a single T cell receptor beta chain. Its antigen is currently unknown. The sample originates from a study of cytomegalovirus exposure and HLA in healthy donors. 60 Vbeta and 13 Jbeta primers were used in PCR. TCRdb's copy holds only in-frame clones and misses some; the assay was immunoSEQ multiplex PCR. Of 150,000 to 200,000 clones in the sample, about 85% were seen once. Study findings and constraints: Association of a missense DCLRE1C variant with TCR beta V- and J-gene trimming was reported in a later analysis. In a later analysis, around 18,000 TCR beta sequences were associated with HLA alleles at 0.05 false discovery rate.

Germline V gene data show CDR1 as KGHSH and CDR2 as LQKENI. The V segment lost 4 bases and the J segment 2 bases; nucleotides outside the gene matches: 5. This CDR3 has 15 residues. This TCR derives from a girl aged 5-17 years in good health and CMV-seropositive. The rearrangement uses TRBV18 and TRBJ2-7; 10 bases are shared with TRBD1. Sample: PBMCs. CDR3 sequence: CASSRDRGSTYEQYF. CDR3 nucleotides: TGTGCCAGCTCACGGGACAGGGGCTCTACCTACGAGCAGTACTTC.